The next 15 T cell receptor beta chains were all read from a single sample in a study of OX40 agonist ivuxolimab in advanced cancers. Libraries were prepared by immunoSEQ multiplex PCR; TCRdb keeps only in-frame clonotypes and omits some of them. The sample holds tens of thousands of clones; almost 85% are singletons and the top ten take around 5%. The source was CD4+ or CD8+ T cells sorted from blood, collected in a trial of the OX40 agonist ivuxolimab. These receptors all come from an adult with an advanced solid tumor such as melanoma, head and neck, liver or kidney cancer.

The CDR3 sequence is CASSLGVAGVYEQYF. The CDR3 DNA reads TGTGCCAGCAGCTTAGGCGTAGCGGGGGTCTACGAGCAGTACTTC. V is TRBV11-2 and J is TRBJ2-7, with 9 bases identical to TRBD2. V was clipped by 1 base and J by 3 bases; unmatched bases: 4. This CDR3 has 15 amino acids. CDR1 SGHAT and CDR2 FQNNGV come from the germline V gene. The full variable domain, completed using reference TRBV11-2 and TRBJ2-7, is EAGVAQSPRYKIIEKRQSVAFWCNPISGHATLYWYQQILGQGPKLLIQFQNNGVVDDSQLPKDRFSAERLKGVDSTLKIQPAKLEDSAVYLCASSLGVAGVYEQYFGPGTRLTVT.

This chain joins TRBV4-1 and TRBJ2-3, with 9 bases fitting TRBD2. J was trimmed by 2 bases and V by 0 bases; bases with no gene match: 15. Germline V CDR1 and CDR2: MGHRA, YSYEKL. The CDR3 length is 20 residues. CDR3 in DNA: TGCGCCAGCAGCCAAGATCAAGGGCTAGCGGGGTTTTGGGACACAGATACGCAGTATTTT. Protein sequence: CASSQDQGLAGFWDTDTQYF.

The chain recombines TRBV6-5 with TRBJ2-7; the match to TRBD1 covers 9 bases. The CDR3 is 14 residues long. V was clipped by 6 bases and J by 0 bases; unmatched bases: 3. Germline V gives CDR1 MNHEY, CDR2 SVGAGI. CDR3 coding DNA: TGTGCCAGCAGGAGGACAGGGGCCTCCTACGAGCAGTACTTC. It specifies CASRRTGASYEQYF.

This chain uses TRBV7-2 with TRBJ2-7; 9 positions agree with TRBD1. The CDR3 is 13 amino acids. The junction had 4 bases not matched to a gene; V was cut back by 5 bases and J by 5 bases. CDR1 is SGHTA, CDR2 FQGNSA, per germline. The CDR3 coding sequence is TGTGCCAGCAGCACACGGACAGGGGACGAGCAGTACTTC. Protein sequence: CASSTRTGDEQYF.

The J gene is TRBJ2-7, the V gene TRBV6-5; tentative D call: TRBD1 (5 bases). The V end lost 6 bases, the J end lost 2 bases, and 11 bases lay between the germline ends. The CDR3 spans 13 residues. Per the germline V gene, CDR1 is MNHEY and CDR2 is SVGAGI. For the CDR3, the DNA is TGTGCCAGCAGATCTGACAGAACCTACGAGCAGTACTTC. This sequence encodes CASRSDRTYEQYF.

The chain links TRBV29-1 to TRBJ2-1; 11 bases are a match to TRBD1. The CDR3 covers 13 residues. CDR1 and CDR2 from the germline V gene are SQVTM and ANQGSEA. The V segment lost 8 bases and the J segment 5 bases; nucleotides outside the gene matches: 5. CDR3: CSTGTGGHNEQFF. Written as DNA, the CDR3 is TGCAGCACCGGGACAGGGGGTCACAATGAGCAGTTCTTC.

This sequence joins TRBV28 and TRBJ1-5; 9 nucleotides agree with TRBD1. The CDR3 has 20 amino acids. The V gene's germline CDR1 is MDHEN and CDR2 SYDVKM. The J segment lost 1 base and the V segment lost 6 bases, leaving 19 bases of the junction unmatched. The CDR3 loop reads CASRENRGRGGGVSNQPQHF. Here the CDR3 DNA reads TGTGCCAGCAGAGAAAACAGGGGGCGCGGCGGTGGGGTAAGCAATCAGCCCCAGCATTTT.

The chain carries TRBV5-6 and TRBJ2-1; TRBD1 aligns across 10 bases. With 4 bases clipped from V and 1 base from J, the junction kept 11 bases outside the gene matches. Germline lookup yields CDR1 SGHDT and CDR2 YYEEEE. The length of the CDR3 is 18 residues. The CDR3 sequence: CASSRDRGRGLSYNEQFF. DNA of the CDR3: TGTGCCAGCAGCCGGGACAGGGGAAGGGGGCTTTCCTACAATGAGCAGTTCTTC.

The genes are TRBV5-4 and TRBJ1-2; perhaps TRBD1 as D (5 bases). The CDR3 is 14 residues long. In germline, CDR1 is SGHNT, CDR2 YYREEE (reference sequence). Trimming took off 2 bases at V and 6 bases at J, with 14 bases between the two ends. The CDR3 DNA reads TGTGCCAGCAGCTTCGGGCAGGGCGCTAATGGCTACACCTTC. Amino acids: CASSFGQGANGYTF.

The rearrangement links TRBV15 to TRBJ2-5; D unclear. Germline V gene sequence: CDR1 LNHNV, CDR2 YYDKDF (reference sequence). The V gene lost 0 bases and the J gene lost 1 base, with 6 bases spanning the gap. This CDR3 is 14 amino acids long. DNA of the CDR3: TGTGCCACCAGCAGAGATTTCGGCCAAGAGACCCAGTACTTC. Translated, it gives CATSRDFGQETQYF.

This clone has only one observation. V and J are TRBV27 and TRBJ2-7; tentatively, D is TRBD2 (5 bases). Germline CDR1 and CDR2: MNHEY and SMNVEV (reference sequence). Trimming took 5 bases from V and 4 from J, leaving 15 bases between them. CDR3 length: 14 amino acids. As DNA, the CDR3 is TGTGCCAGCAGTCCATTCGACTACAGTTACGAGCAGTACTTC. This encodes CASSPFDYSYEQYF.

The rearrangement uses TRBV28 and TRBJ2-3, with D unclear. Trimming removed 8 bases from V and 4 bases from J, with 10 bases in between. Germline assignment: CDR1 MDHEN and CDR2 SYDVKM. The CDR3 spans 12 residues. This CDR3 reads CASSVPADTQYF. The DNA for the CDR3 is TGTGCCAGCTCCGTTCCGGCAGATACGCAGTATTTT. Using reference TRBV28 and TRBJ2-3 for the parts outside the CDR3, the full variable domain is DVKVTQSSRYLVKRTGEKVFLECVQDMDHENMFWYRQDPGLGLRLIYFSYDVKMKEKGDIPEGYSVSREKKERFSLILESASTNQTSMYLCASSVPADTQYFGPGTRLTVL.

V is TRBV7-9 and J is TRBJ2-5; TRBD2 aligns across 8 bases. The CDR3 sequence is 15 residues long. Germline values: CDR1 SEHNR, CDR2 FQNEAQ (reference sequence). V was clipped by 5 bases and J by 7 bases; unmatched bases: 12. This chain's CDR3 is CASSRLAGGGGTQYF. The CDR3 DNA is TGTGCCAGCAGCAGGCTCGCGGGAGGAGGGGGGACCCAGTACTTC.

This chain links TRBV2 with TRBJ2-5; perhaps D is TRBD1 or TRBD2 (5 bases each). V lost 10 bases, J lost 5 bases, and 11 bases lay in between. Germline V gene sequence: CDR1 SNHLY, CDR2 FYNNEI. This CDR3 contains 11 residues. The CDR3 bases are TGTGCCACCGAAGGGGAGGAGACCCAGTACTTC. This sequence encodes CATEGEETQYF.

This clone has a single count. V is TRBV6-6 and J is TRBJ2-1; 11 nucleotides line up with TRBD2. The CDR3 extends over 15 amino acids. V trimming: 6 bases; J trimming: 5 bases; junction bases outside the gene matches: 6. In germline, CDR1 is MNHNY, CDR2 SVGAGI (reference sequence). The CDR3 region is CASSSGTSGDNEQFF. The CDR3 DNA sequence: TGTGCCAGCAGCTCCGGGACTAGCGGTGACAATGAGCAGTTCTTC.